The 5 T cell receptor beta chains given below trace back to one sample, sequenced in a study of control samples from healthy donors and cancer patients. The data were produced by immunoSEQ multiplex PCR, yet TCRdb's version contains in-frame clones alone and is incomplete. The table includes 75,000 to 100,000 clones, roughly four fifths detected once. Material for sequencing was blood. The receptors were gathered from a man aged 55 to 70 in good health.

This chain links TRBV6-4 with TRBJ2-3, with 10 positions matching TRBD2. V trimming: 6 bases; J trimming: 0 bases; junction bases outside the gene matches: 12. This CDR3 is 18 amino acids long. Germline CDR1 MRHNA, CDR2 SNTAGT. The CDR3 protein is CASSDEFQTSGSTDTQYF. The CDR3 DNA reads TGTGCCAGCAGCGATGAGTTTCAGACTAGCGGGAGCACAGATACGCAGTATTTT.

This chain joins TRBV19 and TRBJ2-1; D is possibly TRBD2 (6 bases). V was clipped by 9 bases and J by 3 bases, with 15 bases between them. This CDR3 contains 14 residues. Per germline, CDR1 LNHDA and CDR2 SQIVND (reference sequence). The CDR3 DNA reads as TGTGCCAGCGGACTCATCGGGGGCTACAATGAGCAGTTCTTC. This encodes CASGLIGGYNEQFF. The whole variable domain, remainder taken from reference TRBV19 and TRBJ2-1, is DGGITQSPKYLFRKEGQNVTLSCEQNLNHDAMYWYRQDPGQGLRLIYYSQIVNDFQKGDIAEGYSVSREKKESFPLTVTSAQKNPTAFYLCASGLIGGYNEQFFGPGTRLTVL.

The chain links TRBV5-6 to TRBJ2-3; 12 bases are a match to TRBD2. Trimming took 6 bases from V and 0 from J; bases not matched to a gene: 8. There are 17 residues in the CDR3. CDR1 and CDR2 (germline): SGHDT, YYEEEE. The DNA of the CDR3 is TGTGCCAGCACCGAACTAGCGGGGGGCCCCAGCACAGATACGCAGTATTTT. Its translation is CASTELAGGPSTDTQYF.

The genes are TRBV29-1 and TRBJ1-2; unclear D gene. Germline V CDR1 and CDR2: SQVTM, ANQGSEA. The CDR3 is 11 amino acids. V shed 5 bases and J shed 4 bases, with 8 bases lying between them. In nucleotides, the CDR3 is TGCAGCGTTTTAGAGGGCTATGGCTACACCTTC. This encodes CSVLEGYGYTF. The full variable domain, with the rest looked up from reference TRBV29-1 and TRBJ1-2, is SAVISQKPSRDICQRGTSLTIQCQVDSQVTMMFWYRQQPGQSLTLIATANQGSEATYESGFVIDKFPISRPNLTFSTLTVSNMSPEDSSIYLCSVLEGYGYTFGSGTRLTVV.

The chain recombines TRBV2 with TRBJ1-6; 9 bases line up with TRBD1. Germline assignment: CDR1 SNHLY and CDR2 FYNNEI. The CDR3 runs to 15 residues. The V and J ends lost 7 bases and 9 bases, in that order; junction bases with no gene match: 10. The CDR3 region is CASTRRTGDASPLHF. The CDR3 DNA follows: TGTGCCAGCACTCGACGGACAGGGGACGCTTCACCCCTCCACTTT. Using reference TRBV2 and TRBJ1-6 for the parts outside the CDR3, the full variable domain is EPEVTQTPSHQVTQMGQEVILRCVPISNHLYFYWYRQILGQKVEFLVSFYNNEISEKSEIFDDQFSVERPDGSNFTLKIRSTKLEDSAMYFCASTRRTGDASPLHFGNGTRLTVT.